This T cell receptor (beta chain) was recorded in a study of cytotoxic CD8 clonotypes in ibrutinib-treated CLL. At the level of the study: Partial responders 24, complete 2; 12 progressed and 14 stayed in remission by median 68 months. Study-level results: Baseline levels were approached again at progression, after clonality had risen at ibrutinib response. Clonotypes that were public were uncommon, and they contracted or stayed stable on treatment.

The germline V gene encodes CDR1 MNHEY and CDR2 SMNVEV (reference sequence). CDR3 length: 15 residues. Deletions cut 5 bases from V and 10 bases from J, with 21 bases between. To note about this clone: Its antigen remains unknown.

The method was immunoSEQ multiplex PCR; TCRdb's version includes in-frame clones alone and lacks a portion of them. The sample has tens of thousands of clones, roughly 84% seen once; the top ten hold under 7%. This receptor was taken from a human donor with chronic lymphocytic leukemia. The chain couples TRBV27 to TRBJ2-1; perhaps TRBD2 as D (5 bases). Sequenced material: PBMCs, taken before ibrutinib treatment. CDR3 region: CASSHRASSLNEQFF. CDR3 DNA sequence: TGTGCCAGCAGTCACCGGGCTAGCTCTTTGAACGAGCAGTTCTTC.